This paragraph covers one T cell receptor beta chain sequence. Its antigen is unknown. The record has no base qualities; no much larger clone is one base away. This entry belongs to a study of blood T cells in healthy people across ages (dated by TCRdb to about 2015). In terms of the full investigation: In model experiments, template switching captured about one uniquely barcoded TCR beta cDNA molecule for every two T cells. To track age-related changes in TCR beta repertoire diversity, the study relied on deep sequencing normalized with unique cDNA molecular identifiers. Four age groups were formed from the donors: young (average 16 years), middle-aged (less than 40), aged (about 62) and long-lived (around 80). Donors of different ages were randomly distributed across sequencing lanes to avoid experimental bias. For two donors (one aged 18 to 29 and one aged 80 or older), the study analyzed two additional independent replicas of 1 million unique cDNA reads from the same blood draw. On the study overall, not on this receptor specifically: Estimates of total diversity based on one million sequenced T cells were considered lower bounds and underestimates. Conclusive comparison of naive and antigen-experienced compartments was prevented by the profiling of bulk unsorted PBMCs. A strong correlation was found between observed TCR beta diversity and the percentage of naive T cells measured by flow cytometry. Observed TCR beta diversity per million T cells fell roughly linearly with age, and a significant reduction was already apparent by age about 38. The long-lived group showed more naive CD4+ T cells, fewer expanded clones and increased TCR diversity than the aged group, suggesting age selection. The CMV infection status of donors was not known, potentially confounding age-related changes in expanded clonotypes.

Receptor libraries were prepared by 5' RACE. TCRdb lists the instrument as Illumina HiSeq 2500. A second about 7 to 11 cycle PCR used a sample-barcoded 5' primer and a J-beta primer mix. A unique molecular identifier was introduced onto each TCR beta cDNA molecule by a template-switch 5' adaptor carrying 12 random nucleotides. Each sample yielded at least 3 million CDR3-containing paired-end reads. First-strand cDNA was synthesized from all RNA with the Mint cDNA synthesis kit, primed by a TRBC-specific oligonucleotide. After uracil-DNA glycosylase treatment, a first 18-cycle PCR used universal primers M1SS and BC2_uni_R on all cDNA. On the authors' methods: For normalization, 1 million high-quality reads, each with a distinct molecular identifier, were randomly selected from each sample. Instead of being binned into consensus sequences, reads that shared molecular identifiers were thrown out. MiTCR, run with a Q25 quality threshold and the strictest error-elimination algorithm, handled CDR3 identification, clonotype clustering and error correction. A nonparametric unseen species model with Euler transformation was used to estimate lower-bound total TCR beta diversity. Through fastp at Q25 and MiXCR, TCRdb rebuilt clones from the public reads, retaining in-frame beta chains. Rows merge per CDR3 protein into single entries with the most common DNA and genes. TCRdb's processing, not the study's, gives the V and J calls here. The sample table contains 780,000 or so distinct CDR3 sequences; only one count was recorded for around three fifths of them. The ten largest clones take up roughly 24% of the sample.

Systemically healthy Caucasian individuals from Russia, around 38 in total and aged roughly 6 to 100 years, were included as donors. About 9.8 milliliters of peripheral blood were drawn from each donor into EDTA-treated Vacutainer tubes. PBMCs were isolated by Ficoll-Paque density-gradient centrifugation, with at least 6 million obtained per sample. Trizol reagent was used to extract total RNA from the PBMCs, yielding at least 5.5 micrograms per sample. For every donor, an aliquot of PBMCs went through flow cytometry to measure the percentages of naive CD45RAhigh/CD27high T cells. Trimming takes 4 bases from V and 0 bases from J, and the germline ends sit 9 bases apart. From cysteine to phenylalanine, the CDR3 is 14 amino acids long. The DNA shown is the 42-base CDR3, in frame from base 1. Looking up the germline V gene yields CDR1 SGHDN and CDR2 FVKESK.

The sample comprised blood. The chain is made from TRBV14 and TRBJ1-2, with the D gene not clear enough to name. The receptor's source is a man aged 40-49 years in good health. Here the CDR3 is given as CASSRLRPNYGYTF. Read as DNA, the sequence is TGTGCCAGCAGCCGTTTGAGGCCTAACTATGGCTACACCTTC.